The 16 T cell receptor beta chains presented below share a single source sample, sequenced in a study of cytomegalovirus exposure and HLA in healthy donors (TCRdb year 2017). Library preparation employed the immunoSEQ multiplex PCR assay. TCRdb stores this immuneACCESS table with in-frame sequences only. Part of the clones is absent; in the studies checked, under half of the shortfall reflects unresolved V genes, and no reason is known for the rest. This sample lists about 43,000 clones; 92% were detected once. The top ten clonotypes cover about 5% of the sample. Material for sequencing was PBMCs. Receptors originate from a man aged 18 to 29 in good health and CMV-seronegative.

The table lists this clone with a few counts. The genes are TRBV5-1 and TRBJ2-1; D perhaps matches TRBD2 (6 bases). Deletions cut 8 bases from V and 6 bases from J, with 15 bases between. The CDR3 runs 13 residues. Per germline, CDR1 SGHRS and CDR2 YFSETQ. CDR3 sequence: CASAGLVTNEQFF. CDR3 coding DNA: TGCGCCAGTGCGGGACTCGTCACCAATGAGCAGTTCTTC.

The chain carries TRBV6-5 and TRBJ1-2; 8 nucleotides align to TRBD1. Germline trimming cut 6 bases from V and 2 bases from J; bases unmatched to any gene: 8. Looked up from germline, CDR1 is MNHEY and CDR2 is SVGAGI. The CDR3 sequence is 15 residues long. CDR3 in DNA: TGTGCCAGCAGCGCAACGGACAGGGCCAACTATGGCTACACCTTC. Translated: CASSATDRANYGYTF.

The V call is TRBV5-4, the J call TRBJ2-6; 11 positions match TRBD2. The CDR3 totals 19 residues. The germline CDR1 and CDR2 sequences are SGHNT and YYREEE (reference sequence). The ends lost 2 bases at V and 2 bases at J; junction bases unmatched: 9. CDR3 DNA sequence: TGTGCCAGCAGCTTAAGACTAGCGGGGACCAGTGCTGGGGCCAACGTCCTGACTTTC. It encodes CASSLRLAGTSAGANVLTF.

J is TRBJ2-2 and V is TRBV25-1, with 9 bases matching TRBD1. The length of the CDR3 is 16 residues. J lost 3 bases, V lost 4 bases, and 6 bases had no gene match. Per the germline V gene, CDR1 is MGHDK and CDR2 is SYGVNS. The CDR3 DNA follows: TGTGCCAGCAGTGCCCCTACAGGGGGCGACACCGGGGAGCTGTTTTTT. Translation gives CASSAPTGGDTGELFF. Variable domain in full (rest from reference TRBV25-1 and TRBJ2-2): EADIYQTPRYLVIGTGKKITLECSQTMGHDKMYWYQQDPGMELHLIHYSYGVNSTEKGDLSSESTVSRIRTEHFPLTLESARPSHTSQYLCASSAPTGGDTGELFFGEGSRLTVL.

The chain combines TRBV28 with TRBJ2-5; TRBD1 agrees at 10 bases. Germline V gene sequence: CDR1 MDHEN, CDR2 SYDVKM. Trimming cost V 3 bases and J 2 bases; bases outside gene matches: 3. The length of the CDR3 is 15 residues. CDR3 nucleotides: TGTGCCAGCAGTTTTCCGGGACAGGGGCAAGAGACCCAGTACTTC. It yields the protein CASSFPGQGQETQYF.

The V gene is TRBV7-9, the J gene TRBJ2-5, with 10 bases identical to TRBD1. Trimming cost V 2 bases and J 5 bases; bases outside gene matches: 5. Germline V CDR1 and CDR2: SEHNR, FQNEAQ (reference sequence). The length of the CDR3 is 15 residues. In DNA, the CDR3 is TGTGCCAGCAGCTTACTGACAGGGGGCGGGGAGACCCAGTACTTC. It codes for CASSLLTGGGETQYF.

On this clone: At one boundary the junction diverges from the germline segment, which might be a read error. CDR3 protein: CTSSQVYLRGAGTEAFF. CDR3 in DNA: TGCACCAGCAGCCAAGTGTATTTGCGGGGAGCTGGCACTGAAGCTTTCTTT. V usage is TRBV4-1 and J usage is TRBJ1-1; the D is unclear. Germline loops: CDR1 MGHRA, CDR2 YSYEKL. CDR3 size: 17 residues.

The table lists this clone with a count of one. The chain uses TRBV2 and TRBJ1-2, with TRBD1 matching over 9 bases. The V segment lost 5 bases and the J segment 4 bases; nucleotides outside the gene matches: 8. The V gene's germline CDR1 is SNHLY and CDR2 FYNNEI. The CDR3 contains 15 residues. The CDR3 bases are TGTGCCAGCAGTATTGGGACAGGGCCTACCTATGGCTACACCTTC. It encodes CASSIGTGPTYGYTF.

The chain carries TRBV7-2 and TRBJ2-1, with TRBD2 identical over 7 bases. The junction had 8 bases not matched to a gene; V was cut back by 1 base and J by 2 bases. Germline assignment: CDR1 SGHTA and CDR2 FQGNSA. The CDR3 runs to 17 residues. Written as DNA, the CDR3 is TGTGCCAGCAGCTTAGTGTTGGGAGGGCCGCCCTACAATGAGCAGTTCTTC. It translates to CASSLVLGGPPYNEQFF.

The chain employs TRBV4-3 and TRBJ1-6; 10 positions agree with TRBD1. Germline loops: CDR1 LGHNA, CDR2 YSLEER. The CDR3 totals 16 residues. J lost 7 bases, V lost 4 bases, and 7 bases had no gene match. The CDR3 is CASSRGWDRGNSPLHF. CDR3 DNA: TGCGCCAGCAGCCGGGGGTGGGACAGGGGAAATTCACCCCTCCACTTT.

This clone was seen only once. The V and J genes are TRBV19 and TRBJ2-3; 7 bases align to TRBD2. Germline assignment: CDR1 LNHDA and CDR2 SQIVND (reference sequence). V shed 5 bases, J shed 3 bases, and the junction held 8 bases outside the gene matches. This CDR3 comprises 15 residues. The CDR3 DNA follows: TGTGCCAGTAGTCCCCAGGCGGGGGTTACAGATACGCAGTATTTT. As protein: CASSPQAGVTDTQYF.

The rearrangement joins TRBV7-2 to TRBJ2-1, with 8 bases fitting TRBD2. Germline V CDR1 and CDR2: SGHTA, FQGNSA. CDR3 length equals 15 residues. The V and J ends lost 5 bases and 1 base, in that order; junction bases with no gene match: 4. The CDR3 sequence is CASSTTGGSYNEQFF. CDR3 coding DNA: TGTGCCAGCAGCACGACGGGAGGGTCCTACAATGAGCAGTTCTTC.

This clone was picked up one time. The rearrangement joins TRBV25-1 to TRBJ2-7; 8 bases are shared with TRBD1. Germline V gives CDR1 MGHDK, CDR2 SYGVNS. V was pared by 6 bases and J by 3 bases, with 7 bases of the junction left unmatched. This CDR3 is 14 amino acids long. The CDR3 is CASRRNRGDYEQYF. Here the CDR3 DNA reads TGTGCCAGCAGGAGGAACAGGGGGGACTACGAGCAGTACTTC.

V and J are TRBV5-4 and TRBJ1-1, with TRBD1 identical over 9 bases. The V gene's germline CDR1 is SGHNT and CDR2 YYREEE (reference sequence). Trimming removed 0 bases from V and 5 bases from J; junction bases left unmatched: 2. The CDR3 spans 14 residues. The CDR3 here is CASSLDRGRTEAFF. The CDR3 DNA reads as TGTGCCAGCAGCTTGGACAGGGGGCGGACTGAAGCTTTCTTT.

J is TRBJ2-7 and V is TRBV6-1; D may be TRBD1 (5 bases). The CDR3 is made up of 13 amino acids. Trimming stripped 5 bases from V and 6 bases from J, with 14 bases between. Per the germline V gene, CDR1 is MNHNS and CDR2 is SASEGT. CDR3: CASSNDLGREQYF. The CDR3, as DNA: TGTGCCAGCAGTAACGACCTGGGGCGCGAGCAGTACTTC.

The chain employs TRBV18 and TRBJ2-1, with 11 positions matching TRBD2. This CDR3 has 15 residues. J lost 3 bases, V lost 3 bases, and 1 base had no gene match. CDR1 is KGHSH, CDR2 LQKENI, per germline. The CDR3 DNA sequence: TGTGCCAGCTCACCCGGGACTAGCGGCTACAATGAGCAGTTCTTC. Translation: CASSPGTSGYNEQFF.